This note documents a single TCR beta chain sequence. Its antigen is undetermined. Read sequence stops 3 residues before the CDR3 end, and the germline J gene provides the missing end. The sample originates from a study of T cells in women clearing cervical HPV infection. Across the whole study: Blood came at first lesion visit for cases, post-clearance for controls. Study-level results: CIN3+ cases had significantly higher TCR repertoire richness than controls, but evenness did not differ.

Germline V gene sequence: CDR1 GTSNPN, CDR2 SVGIG (reference sequence). The trim removed 2 bases at V and 0 bases at J, leaving 2 bases unmatched. The CDR3 has 15 amino acids. immunoSEQ multiplex PCR used an average of roughly 1,100 ng genomic DNA. The protocol was immunoSEQ multiplex PCR, while the TCRdb copy is restricted to in-frame clones and leaves out a portion. This sample's table has more than 20,000 clones. The V gene is TRBV30, the J gene TRBJ1-4; 8 nucleotides agree with TRBD1. The source material was blood buffy coat. The TCR originated in a woman aged 18-70 years with a cervical HPV16 infection that either progressed to CIN3+ or cleared (not recorded which). The DNA read from the CDR3 is TGTGCCTGGAGTTTGACAGGGGCAACTAATGAAAAA. Its translation: CAWSLTGATNEK. The full CDR3 protein is CAWSLTGATNEKLFF. Filled out from reference TRBV30 and TRBJ1-4, the complete variable domain reads SQTIHQWPATLVQPVGSPLSLECTVEGTSNPNLYWYRQAAGRGLQLLFYSVGIGQISSEVPQNLSASRPQDRQFILSSKKLLLSDSGFYLCAWSLTGATNEKLFFGSGTQLSVL.